This T cell receptor beta chain stems from a study of CD8 T cells in ankylosing spondylitis. Preparation of TCR beta libraries was done by quantitative 5'-RACE with molecular barcodes. Each CDR3 protein gets one entry after TCRdb re-called the 5' RACE reads with MiXCR. The sample holds almost 30,000 distinct CDR3 sequences, around 5.2% seen once. Germline assignment: CDR1 SGDLS and CDR2 YYNGEE. This CDR3 region has 16 residues. Trimming at V came to 4 bases and at J to 1 base, leaving 7 bases not matched to a gene. The material sequenced was blood, either unsorted or a sorted T cell fraction (not recorded which). The receptor was isolated from a female donor with ankylosing spondylitis or in good health (not recorded which). The rearrangement uses TRBV9 and TRBJ1-1, with 10 bases aligning to TRBD1. For the CDR3, the DNA is TGTGCCAGCAGCTCAATGACAGGGGGCGGGAACACTGAAGCTTTCTTT. Translated, it gives CASSSMTGGGNTEAFF.